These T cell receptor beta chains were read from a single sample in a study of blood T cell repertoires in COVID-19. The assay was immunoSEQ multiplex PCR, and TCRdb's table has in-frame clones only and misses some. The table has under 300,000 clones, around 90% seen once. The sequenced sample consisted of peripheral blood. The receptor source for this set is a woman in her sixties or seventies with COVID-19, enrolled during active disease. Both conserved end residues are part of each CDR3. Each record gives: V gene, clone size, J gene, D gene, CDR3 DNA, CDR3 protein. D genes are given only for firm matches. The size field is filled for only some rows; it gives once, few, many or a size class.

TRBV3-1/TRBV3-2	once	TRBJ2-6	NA	TGTGCCAGCAGCCTATTAAGCACCTCTGGGGCCAACGTCCTGACTTTC	CASSLLSTSGANVLTF
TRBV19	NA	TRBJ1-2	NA	TGTGCCAGTATCGGGGTCGTCTATGGCTACACCTTC	CASIGVVYGYTF
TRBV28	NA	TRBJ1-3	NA	TGTGCCAGCAGTTTTTACCGGTGGACAAGTGGAAACACCATATATTTT	CASSFYRWTSGNTIYF
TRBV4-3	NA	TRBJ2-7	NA	TGCGCCAGCAGCCAAGTGTTGGGACATACCTACGAGCAGTACTTC	CASSQVLGHTYEQYF
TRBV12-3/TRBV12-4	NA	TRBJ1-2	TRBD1	TGTGCCAGCAGGCGACAGGGGGGATATGGCTACACCTTC	CASRRQGGYGYTF
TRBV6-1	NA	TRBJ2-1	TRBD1	TGTGCCAGCAGTGACACAGGGGATTACAATGAGCAGTTCTTC	CASSDTGDYNEQFF
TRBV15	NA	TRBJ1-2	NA	TGTGCCACCAGCAGAGGGTCGGCTTCGATGGAGAGGTATGGCTACACCTTC	CATSRGSASMERYGYTF
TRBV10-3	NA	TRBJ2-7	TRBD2	TGTGCCATCAGATCGGGACTAGCGGGGACATTCTACGAGCAGTACTTC	CAIRSGLAGTFYEQYF
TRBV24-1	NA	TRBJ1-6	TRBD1	TGTGCCACCCCAGGGCGGGACAGGGGTTCCCACGGAAATTCACCCCTCCACTTT	CATPGRDRGSHGNSPLHF
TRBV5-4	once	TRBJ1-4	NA	TGTGCCAGCAGTAATACCGCGCAGGGGAGTGAAAAACTGTTTTTT	CASSNTAQGSEKLFF
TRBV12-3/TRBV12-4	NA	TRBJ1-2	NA	TGTGCCAGCAGTTTAGGGACTTCCACCTTC	CASSLGTSTF
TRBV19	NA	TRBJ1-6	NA	TGTGCCAGTAGTATGAAGGGGACACAGGATAATTCACCCCTCCACTTT	CASSMKGTQDNSPLHF
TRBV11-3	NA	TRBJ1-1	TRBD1	TGTGCCAGCAGCAGGGGGCGAAGGACTGAAGCTTTCTTT	CASSRGRRTEAFF
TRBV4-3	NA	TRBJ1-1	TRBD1	TGCGCCAGCAGCCAGGGCGATTACAGGGGAGGGAACACTGAAGCTTTCTTT	CASSQGDYRGGNTEAFF
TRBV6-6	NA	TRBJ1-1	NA	TGTGCCAGCAGTTACGGCAGTCAGATGAACACTGAAGCTTTCTTT	CASSYGSQMNTEAFF